This TCR beta chain was retrieved from a study of OX40 agonist ivuxolimab in advanced cancers. On this clone: Antigen unknown.

Method: immunoSEQ multiplex PCR; TCRdb's copy keeps in-frame clones and lacks some. The sample records about 75,000 clones, 85% to 90% being singletons. General study results and limits: Low normalized T-cell clonal expansion was also seen in some nonresponders. Clonal expansion was seen in CD4+ and CD8+ blood T cells by week 6 at 0.1 to 3.0 mg/kg.

The sequenced sample was CD4+ or CD8+ T cells sorted from blood, obtained in a trial of the OX40 agonist ivuxolimab. This TCR derives from an adult with an advanced solid tumor such as melanoma, head and neck, liver or kidney cancer.

The CDR3 nucleotides are TGTGCCAGCAGCGTCCAACCCGGTGACAGGGGGGTAGGGGCCAACGTCCTGACTTTC. The encoded protein is CASSVQPGDRGVGANVLTF. This sequence joins TRBV9 and TRBJ2-6; 9 nucleotides align to TRBD1. The CDR3 is made up of 19 amino acids. Trimming cost V 2 bases and J 4 bases; bases outside gene matches: 13. Germline CDR1 reads SGDLS; CDR2 reads YYNGEE.